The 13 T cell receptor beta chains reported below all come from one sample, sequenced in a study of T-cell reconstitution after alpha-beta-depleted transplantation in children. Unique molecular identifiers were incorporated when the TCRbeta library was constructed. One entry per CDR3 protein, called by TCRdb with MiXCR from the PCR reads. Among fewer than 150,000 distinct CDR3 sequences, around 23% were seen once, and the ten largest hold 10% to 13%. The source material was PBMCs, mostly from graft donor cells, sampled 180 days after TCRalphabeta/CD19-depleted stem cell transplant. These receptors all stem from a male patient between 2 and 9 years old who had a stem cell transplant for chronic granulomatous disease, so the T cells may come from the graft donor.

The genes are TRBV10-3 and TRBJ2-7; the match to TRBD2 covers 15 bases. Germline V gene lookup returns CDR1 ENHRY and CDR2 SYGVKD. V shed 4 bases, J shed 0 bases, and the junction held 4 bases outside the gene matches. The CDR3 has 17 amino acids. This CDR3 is CAISAGTSGRSSYEQYF. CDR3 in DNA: TGTGCCATCAGTGCCGGGACTAGCGGGAGGTCCTCCTACGAGCAGTACTTC.

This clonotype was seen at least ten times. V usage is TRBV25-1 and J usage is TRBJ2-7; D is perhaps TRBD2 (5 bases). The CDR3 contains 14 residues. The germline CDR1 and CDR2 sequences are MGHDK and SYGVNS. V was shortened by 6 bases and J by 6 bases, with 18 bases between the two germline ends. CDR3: CASRSGLSSGEQYF. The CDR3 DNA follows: TGTGCCAGCAGATCGGGGTTATCCTCGGGCGAGCAGTACTTC.

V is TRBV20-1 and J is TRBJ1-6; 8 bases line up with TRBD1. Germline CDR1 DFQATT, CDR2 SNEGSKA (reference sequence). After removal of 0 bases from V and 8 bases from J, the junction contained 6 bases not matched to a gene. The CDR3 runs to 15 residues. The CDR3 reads CSAREEDRVHSPLHF. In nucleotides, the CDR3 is TGCAGTGCTAGAGAAGAGGACAGGGTCCATTCACCCCTCCACTTT.

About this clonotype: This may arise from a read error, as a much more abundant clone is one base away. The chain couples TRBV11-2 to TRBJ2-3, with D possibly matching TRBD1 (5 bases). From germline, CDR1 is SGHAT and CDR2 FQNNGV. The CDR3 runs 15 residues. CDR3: CASSLDGASTDAQYF. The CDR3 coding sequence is TGTGCCAGCAGCTTAGATGGGGCGAGCACAGATGCGCAGTATTTT.

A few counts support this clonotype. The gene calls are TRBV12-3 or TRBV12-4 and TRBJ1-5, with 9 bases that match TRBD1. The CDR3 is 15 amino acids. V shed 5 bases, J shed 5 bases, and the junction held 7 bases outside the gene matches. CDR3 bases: TGTGCCAGCAGTGGGGGACAGGGATGGGATCAGCCCCAGCATTTT. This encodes CASSGGQGWDQPQHF.

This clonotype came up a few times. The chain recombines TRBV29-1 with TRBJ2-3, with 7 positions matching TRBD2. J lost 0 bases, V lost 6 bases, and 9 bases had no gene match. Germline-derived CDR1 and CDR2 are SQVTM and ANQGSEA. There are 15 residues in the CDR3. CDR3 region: CSVRLAPVSTDTQYF. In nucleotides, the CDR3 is TGCAGCGTCCGACTAGCCCCCGTGAGCACAGATACGCAGTATTTT.

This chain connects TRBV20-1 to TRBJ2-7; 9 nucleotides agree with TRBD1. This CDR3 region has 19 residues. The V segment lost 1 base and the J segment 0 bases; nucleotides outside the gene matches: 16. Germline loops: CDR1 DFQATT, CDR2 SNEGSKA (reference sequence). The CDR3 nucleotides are TGCAGTGCTAGAGGGGGGGGGTACCGGACAGGGGTGAGCTCCTACGAGCAGTACTTC. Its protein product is CSARGGGYRTGVSSYEQYF.

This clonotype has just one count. CDR3 protein: CASSYDTGRNYEQYF. Written as DNA, the CDR3 is TGTGCCAGCAGTTACGACACGGGGAGAAACTACGAGCAGTACTTC. The V gene is TRBV5-6, the J gene TRBJ2-7; the D gene is possibly TRBD2 (5 bases). Per the germline V gene, CDR1 is SGHDT and CDR2 is YYEEEE. The ends were cut back, 5 bases at V and 3 bases at J, with 18 bases in the middle. The CDR3 has 15 residues. Full variable domain (missing parts from reference TRBV5-6 and TRBJ2-7): DAGVTQSPTHLIKTRGQQVTLRCSPKSGHDTVSWYQQALGQGPQFIFQYYEEEERQRGNFPDRFSGHQFPNYSSELNVNALLLGDSALYLCASSYDTGRNYEQYFGPGTRLTVT.

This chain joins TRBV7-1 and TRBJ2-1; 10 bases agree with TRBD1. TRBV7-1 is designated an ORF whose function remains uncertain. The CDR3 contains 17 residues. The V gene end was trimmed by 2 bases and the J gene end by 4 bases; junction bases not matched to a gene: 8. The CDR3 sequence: CASSSPSPGQGYNEQFF. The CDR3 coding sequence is TGTGCCAGCAGCTCACCTTCACCGGGACAGGGGTACAATGAGCAGTTCTTC.

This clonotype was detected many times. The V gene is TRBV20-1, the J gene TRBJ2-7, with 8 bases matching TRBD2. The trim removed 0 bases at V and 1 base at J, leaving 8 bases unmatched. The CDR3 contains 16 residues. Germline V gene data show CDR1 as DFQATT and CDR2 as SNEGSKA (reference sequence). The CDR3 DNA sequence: TGCAGTGCTAGAGATCCAACTAGCGGTTATTCCTACGAGCAGTACTTC. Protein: CSARDPTSGYSYEQYF.

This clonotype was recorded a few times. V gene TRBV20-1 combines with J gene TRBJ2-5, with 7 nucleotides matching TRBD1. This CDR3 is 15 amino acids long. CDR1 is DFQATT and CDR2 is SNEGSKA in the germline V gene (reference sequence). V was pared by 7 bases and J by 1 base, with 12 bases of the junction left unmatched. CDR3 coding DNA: TGCAGTGGTGCGCCGGGACAGATTTTCCAAGAGACCCAGTACTTC. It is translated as CSGAPGQIFQETQYF.

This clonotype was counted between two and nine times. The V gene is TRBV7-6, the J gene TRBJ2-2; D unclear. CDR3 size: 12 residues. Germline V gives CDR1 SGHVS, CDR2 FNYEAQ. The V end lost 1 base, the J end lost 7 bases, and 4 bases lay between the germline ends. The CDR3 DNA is TGTGCCAGCAGCTTAGGTATCGGGGAGCTGTTTTTT. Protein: CASSLGIGELFF.

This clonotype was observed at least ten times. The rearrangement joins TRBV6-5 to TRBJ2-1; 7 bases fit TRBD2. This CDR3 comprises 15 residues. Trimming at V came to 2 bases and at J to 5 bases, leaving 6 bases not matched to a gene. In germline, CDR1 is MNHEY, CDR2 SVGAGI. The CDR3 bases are TGTGCCAGCAGTTACATTAGCGGGTTAAACAATGAGCAGTTCTTC. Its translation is CASSYISGLNNEQFF.